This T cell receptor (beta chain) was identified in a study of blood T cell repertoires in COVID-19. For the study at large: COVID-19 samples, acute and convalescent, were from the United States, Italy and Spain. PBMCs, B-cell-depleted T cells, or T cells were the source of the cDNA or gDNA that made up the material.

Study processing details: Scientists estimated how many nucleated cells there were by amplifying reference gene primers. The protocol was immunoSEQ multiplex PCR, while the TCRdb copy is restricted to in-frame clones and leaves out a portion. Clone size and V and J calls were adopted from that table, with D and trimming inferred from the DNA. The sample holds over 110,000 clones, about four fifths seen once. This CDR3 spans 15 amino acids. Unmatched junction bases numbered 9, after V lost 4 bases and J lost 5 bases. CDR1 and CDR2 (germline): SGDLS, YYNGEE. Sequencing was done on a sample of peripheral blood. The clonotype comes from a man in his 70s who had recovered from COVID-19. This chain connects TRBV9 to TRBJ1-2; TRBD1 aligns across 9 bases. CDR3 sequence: CASSPGDREFYGYTF. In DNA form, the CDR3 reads TGTGCCAGCAGCCCCGGGGACAGGGAATTTTATGGCTACACCTTC.